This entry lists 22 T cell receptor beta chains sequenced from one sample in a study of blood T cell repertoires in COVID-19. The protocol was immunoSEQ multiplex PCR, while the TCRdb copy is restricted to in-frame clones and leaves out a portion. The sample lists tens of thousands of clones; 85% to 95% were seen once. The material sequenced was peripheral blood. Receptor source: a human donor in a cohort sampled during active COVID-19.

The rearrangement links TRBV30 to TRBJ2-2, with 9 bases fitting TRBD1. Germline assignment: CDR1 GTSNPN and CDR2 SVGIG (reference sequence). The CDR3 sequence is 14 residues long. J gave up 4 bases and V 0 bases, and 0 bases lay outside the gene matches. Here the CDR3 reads CAWSVQGATGELFF. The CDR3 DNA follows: TGTGCCTGGAGTGTACAGGGGGCCACCGGGGAGCTGTTTTTT.

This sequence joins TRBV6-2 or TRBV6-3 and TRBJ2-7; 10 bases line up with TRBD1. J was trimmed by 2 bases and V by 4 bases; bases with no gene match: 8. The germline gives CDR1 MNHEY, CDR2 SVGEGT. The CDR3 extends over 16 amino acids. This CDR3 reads CASSSPGQGPTYEQYF. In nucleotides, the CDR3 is TGTGCCAGCAGTTCCCCGGGACAGGGGCCGACCTACGAGCAGTACTTC.

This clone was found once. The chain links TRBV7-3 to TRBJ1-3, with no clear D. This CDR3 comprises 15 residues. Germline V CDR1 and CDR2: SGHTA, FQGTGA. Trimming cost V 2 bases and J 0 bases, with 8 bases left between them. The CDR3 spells CASSLGPGSGNTIYF. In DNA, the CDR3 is TGTGCCAGCAGCTTAGGGCCAGGCTCTGGAAACACCATATATTTT.

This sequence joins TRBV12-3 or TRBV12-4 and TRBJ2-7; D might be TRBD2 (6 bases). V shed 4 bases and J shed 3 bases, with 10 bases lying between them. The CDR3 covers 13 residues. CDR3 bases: TGTGCCAGCAGTTCGACTAGGGACTACGAGCAGTACTTC. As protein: CASSSTRDYEQYF.

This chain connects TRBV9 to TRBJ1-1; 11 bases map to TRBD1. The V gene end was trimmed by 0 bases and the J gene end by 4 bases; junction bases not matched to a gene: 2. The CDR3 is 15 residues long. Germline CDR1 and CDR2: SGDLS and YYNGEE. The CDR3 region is CASSVDGTGGTEAFF. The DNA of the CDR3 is TGTGCCAGCAGCGTAGACGGGACAGGGGGCACTGAAGCTTTCTTT.

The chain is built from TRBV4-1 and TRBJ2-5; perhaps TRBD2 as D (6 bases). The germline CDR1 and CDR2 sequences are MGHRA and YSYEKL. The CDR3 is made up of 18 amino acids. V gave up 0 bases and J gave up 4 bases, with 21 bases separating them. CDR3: CASSQELGGLPPRETQYF. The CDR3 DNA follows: TGCGCCAGCAGCCAAGAATTGGGGGGACTGCCCCCTAGAGAGACCCAGTACTTC.

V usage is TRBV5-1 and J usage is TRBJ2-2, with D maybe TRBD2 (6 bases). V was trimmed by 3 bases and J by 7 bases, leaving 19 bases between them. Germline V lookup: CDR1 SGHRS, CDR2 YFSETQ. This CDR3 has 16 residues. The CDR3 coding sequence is TGCGCCAGCAGCTCGTCCCGACTACGGGGGAACGGGGAGCTGTTTTTT. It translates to CASSSSRLRGNGELFF.

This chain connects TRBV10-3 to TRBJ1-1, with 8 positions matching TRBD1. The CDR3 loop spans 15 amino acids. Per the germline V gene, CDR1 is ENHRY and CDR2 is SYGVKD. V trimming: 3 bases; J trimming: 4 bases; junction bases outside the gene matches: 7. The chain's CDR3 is CAISDTGGRGTEAFF. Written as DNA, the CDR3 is TGTGCCATCAGTGATACAGGGGGAAGGGGCACTGAAGCTTTCTTT.

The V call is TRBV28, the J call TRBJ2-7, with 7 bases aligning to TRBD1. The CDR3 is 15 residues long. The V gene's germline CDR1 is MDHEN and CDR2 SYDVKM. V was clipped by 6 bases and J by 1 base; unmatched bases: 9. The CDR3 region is CASSETGQGSYEQYF. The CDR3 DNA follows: TGTGCCAGCAGCGAGACAGGGCAGGGGTCCTACGAGCAGTACTTC.

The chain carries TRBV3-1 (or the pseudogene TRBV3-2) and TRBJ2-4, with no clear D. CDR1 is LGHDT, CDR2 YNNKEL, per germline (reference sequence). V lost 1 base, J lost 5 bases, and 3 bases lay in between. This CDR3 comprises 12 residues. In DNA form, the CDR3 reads TGTGCCAGCAGCCAAGTAGAAAACATTCAGTACTTC. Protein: CASSQVENIQYF.

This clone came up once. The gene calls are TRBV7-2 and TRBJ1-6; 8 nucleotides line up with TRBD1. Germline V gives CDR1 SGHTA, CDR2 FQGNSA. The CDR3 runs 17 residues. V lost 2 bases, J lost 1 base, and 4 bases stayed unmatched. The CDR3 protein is CASSLNRGLSYNSPLHF. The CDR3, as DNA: TGTGCCAGCAGCTTAAACAGGGGGTTGTCCTATAATTCACCCCTCCACTTT.

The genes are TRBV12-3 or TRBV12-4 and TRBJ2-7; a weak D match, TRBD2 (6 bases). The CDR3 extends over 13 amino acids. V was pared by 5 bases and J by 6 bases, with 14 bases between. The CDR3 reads CASSQTRFGEQYF. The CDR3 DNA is TGTGCCAGCAGTCAGACTAGGTTCGGCGAGCAGTACTTC.

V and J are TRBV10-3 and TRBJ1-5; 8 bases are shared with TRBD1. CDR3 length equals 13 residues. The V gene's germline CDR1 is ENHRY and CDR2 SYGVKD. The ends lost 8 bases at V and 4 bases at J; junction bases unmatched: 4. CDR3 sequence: CAIGQGANQPQHF. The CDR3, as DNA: TGTGCCATCGGCCAGGGGGCAAATCAGCCCCAGCATTTT.

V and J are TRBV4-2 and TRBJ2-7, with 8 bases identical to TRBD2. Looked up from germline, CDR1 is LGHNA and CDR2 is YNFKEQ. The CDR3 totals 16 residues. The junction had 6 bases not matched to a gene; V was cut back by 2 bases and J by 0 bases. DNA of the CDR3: TGTGCCAGCAGCCAAACCAGAGCGGGGGACTCCTACGAGCAGTACTTC. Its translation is CASSQTRAGDSYEQYF.

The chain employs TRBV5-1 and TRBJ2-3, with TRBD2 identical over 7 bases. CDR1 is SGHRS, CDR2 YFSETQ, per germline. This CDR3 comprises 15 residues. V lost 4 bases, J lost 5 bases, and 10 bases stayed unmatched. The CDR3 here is CASSPGTITQDTQYF. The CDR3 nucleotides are TGCGCCAGCAGCCCCGGGACTATCACGCAAGATACGCAGTATTTT.

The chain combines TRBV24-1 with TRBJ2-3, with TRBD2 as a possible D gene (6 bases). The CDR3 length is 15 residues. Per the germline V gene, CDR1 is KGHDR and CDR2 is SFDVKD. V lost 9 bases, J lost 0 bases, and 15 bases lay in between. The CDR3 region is CATATSGPSTDTQYF. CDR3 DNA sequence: TGTGCCACCGCGACGAGCGGGCCTAGCACAGATACGCAGTATTTT.

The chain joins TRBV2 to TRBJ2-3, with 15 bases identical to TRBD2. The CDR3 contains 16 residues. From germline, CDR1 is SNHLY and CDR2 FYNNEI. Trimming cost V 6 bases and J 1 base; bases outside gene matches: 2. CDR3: CASRGTSGGRTDTQYF. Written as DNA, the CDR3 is TGTGCCAGCAGAGGGACTAGCGGGGGGCGCACAGATACGCAGTATTTT.

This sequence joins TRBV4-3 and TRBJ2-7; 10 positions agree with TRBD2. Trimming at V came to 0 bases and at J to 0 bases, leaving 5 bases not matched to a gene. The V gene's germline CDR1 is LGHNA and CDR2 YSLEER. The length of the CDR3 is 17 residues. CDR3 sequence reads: CASSQDRSGGGSYEQYF. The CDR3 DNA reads TGCGCCAGCAGCCAAGATCGGAGCGGGGGGGGCTCCTACGAGCAGTACTTC.

The CDR3 sequence is CSASGKTGGAEQYF. For the CDR3, the DNA is TGCAGTGCTAGTGGGAAAACAGGGGGCGCCGAGCAGTACTTC. This rearrangement joins TRBV20-1 to TRBJ2-7; 9 bases match TRBD1. Germline V CDR1 and CDR2: DFQATT, SNEGSKA (reference sequence). The CDR3 loop spans 14 amino acids. With 3 bases clipped from V and 6 bases from J, the junction kept 9 bases outside the gene matches.

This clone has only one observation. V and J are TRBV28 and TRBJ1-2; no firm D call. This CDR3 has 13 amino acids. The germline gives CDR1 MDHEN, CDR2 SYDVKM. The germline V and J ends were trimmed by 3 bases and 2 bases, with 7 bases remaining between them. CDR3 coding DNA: TGTGCCAGCAGTTTGGCCCCCAACTATGGCTACACCTTC. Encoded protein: CASSLAPNYGYTF.

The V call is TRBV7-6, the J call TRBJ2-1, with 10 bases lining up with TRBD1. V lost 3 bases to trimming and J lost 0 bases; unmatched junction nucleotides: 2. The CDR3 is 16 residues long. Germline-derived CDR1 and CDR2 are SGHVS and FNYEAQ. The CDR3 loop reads CASSLRTGGSYNEQFF. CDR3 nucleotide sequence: TGTGCCAGCAGCTTGCGGACAGGGGGCTCCTACAATGAGCAGTTCTTC.

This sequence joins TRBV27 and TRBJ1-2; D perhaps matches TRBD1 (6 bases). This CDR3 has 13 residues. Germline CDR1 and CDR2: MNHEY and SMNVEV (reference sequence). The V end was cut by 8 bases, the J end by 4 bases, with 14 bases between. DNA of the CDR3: TGTGCCAGCGGGCAGGGGCCCTTCTATGGCTACACCTTC. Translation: CASGQGPFYGYTF.